Presented here are 26 T cell receptor beta chains from one specimen sequenced in a study of T-cell reconstitution after alpha-beta-depleted transplantation in children. Preparation of the TCRbeta library used unique molecular identifiers. TCRdb independently ran MiXCR on the PCR reads; one entry per CDR3 protein. The sample includes about 350,000 distinct CDR3 sequences, 10% to 15% seen only once; the top ten take about 4%. The sequences come from PBMCs, collected from the stem cell graft. These receptors were obtained from a human donor who donated a stem cell graft to a child with Fanconi anemia.

This sequence joins TRBV3-1 and TRBJ1-2; D gene ambiguous. The CDR3 totals 12 residues. Trimming removed 0 bases from V and 6 bases from J, with 5 bases in between. CDR1 is LGHDT, CDR2 YNNKEL, per germline (reference sequence). The CDR3 DNA follows: TGTGCCAGCAGCCAAGACGTCCATGGCTACACCTTC. Amino acids: CASSQDVHGYTF.

This clonotype was seen only a few times. This chain connects TRBV12-3 or TRBV12-4 to TRBJ1-4; D unresolved. Trimming stripped 8 bases from V and 4 bases from J, with 14 bases between. The CDR3 totals 14 residues. This CDR3 is CASRWAGVNEKLFF. The CDR3 nucleotides are TGTGCCAGCCGTTGGGCAGGTGTTAATGAAAAACTGTTTTTT.

In its sample, this clonotype was seen many times. The gene calls are TRBV2 and TRBJ1-5; 9 nucleotides align to TRBD1. Germline values: CDR1 SNHLY, CDR2 FYNNEI. The CDR3 loop spans 15 amino acids. J was trimmed by 3 bases and V by 4 bases; bases with no gene match: 4. CDR3: CASSADRGINQPQHF. DNA of the CDR3: TGTGCCAGCAGTGCGGACAGGGGTATCAATCAGCCCCAGCATTTT.

This clonotype was seen ten or more times. The chain carries TRBV29-1 and TRBJ1-6; TRBD1 might be the D (6 bases). The V end was cut by 4 bases, the J end by 9 bases, with 13 bases between. The germline V gene has CDR1 SQVTM and CDR2 ANQGSEA. The CDR3 length is 13 residues. Here the CDR3 reads CSVAGEVGSPLHF. The CDR3 DNA follows: TGCAGCGTTGCAGGGGAGGTTGGTTCACCCCTCCACTTT.

This clonotype was seen a handful of times. This sequence joins TRBV5-1 and TRBJ1-6, with no clear D. V dropped 4 bases and J dropped 6 bases, with 11 bases sitting between them. This CDR3 region has 14 residues. The germline V gene has CDR1 SGHRS and CDR2 YFSETQ. The CDR3 nucleotides are TGCGCCAGCAGCCACGGGGAAGGTAATTCACCCCTCCACTTT. As protein: CASSHGEGNSPLHF.

This clonotype was detected many times. This chain uses TRBV18 with TRBJ1-2; D gene unclear. The ends were cut back, 1 base at V and 5 bases at J, with 14 bases in the middle. From germline, CDR1 is KGHSH and CDR2 LQKENI. The CDR3 spans 15 residues. CDR3 loop: CASSPRGSSAYGYTF. CDR3 DNA: TGTGCCAGCTCACCACGAGGGAGCTCCGCTTATGGCTACACCTTC.

In this sample, this clonotype turned up many times. The chain combines TRBV19 with TRBJ1-3, with D unresolved. CDR1 LNHDA and CDR2 SQIVND come from the germline V gene (reference sequence). This CDR3 is built from 15 residues. V gave up 5 bases and J gave up 0 bases, with 11 bases separating them. CDR3 nucleotide sequence: TGTGCCAGTAGTTCCTCGGGCAGCTCTGGAAACACCATATATTTT. The encoded protein is CASSSSGSSGNTIYF.

This clonotype was detected once. The rearrangement links TRBV30 to TRBJ2-6; D ambiguous. The CDR3 runs to 17 residues. Germline V gene data show CDR1 as GTSNPN and CDR2 as SVGIG (reference sequence). V was trimmed by 6 bases and J by 0 bases, leaving 18 bases between them. Here the CDR3 DNA reads TGTGCCTGTAATGAAGAACAGCTAAACTCTGGGGCCAACGTCCTGACTTTC. Amino acid sequence: CACNEEQLNSGANVLTF.

This clonotype was observed a few times. The chain combines TRBV11-2 with TRBJ2-5; D may match TRBD1 or TRBD2 (5 bases each). CDR1 and CDR2 (germline): SGHAT, FQNNGV. The CDR3 runs 15 residues. V lost 6 bases and J 5 bases, leaving 19 bases between the germline ends. CDR3: CASRPGPNKGETQYF. The DNA for the CDR3 is TGTGCCAGCAGGCCGGGACCCAACAAAGGGGAGACCCAGTACTTC.

The chain employs TRBV10-2 and TRBJ2-1; 10 bases match TRBD2. With V trimmed by 6 bases and J by 7 bases, 6 bases remained unmatched. Germline lookup yields CDR1 WSHSY and CDR2 SAAADI. This CDR3 has 14 residues. The CDR3 DNA reads TGCGCCAGCAGGGTAGCGGGGGGCCGTAATGAGCAGTTCTTC. The encoded protein is CASRVAGGRNEQFF.

In this sample, this clonotype turned up a few times. The gene calls are TRBV29-1 and TRBJ2-6, with D uncertain. The CDR3 is made up of 14 amino acids. Deletions cut 4 bases from V and 0 bases from J, with 7 bases between. Germline CDR1 SQVTM, CDR2 ANQGSEA. CDR3: CSVAGGSGANVLTF. As DNA, the CDR3 is TGCAGCGTTGCCGGTGGCTCTGGGGCCAACGTCCTGACTTTC.

This clonotype was picked up many times. The V and J genes are TRBV12-3 or TRBV12-4 and TRBJ1-6; no clear D. This CDR3 contains 15 residues. Trimming removed 0 bases at V and 9 bases at J, with 12 bases between. CDR3 amino acids: CASSLARVSSSPLHF. In nucleotides, the CDR3 is TGTGCCAGCAGTTTAGCGAGGGTCAGTTCTTCACCCCTCCACTTT.

The V and J genes are TRBV25-1 and TRBJ2-5, with D possibly called TRBD1 or TRBD2 (5 bases each). Germline V CDR1 and CDR2: MGHDK, SYGVNS. Trimming removed 6 bases at V and 7 bases at J, with 12 bases between. The CDR3 extends over 12 amino acids. The CDR3 here is CASSSIGGTQYF. The CDR3, as DNA: TGTGCCAGCAGCTCGATTGGGGGGACCCAGTACTTC.

This clonotype was seen only a few times. The chain is built from TRBV12-3 or TRBV12-4 and TRBJ1-5, with D tentatively TRBD1 (5 bases). The CDR3 is 16 residues long. V shed 2 bases and J shed 0 bases, with 11 bases lying between them. CDR3 amino acids: CASSLFLGDSNQPQHF. DNA for the CDR3: TGTGCCAGCAGTTTATTTTTAGGGGATAGCAATCAGCCCCAGCATTTT.

The V gene is TRBV5-1, the J gene TRBJ1-1; weak D call: TRBD1 (5 bases). V was trimmed by 0 bases and J by 7 bases, leaving 10 bases between them. Germline-derived CDR1 and CDR2 are SGHRS and YFSETQ. This CDR3 has 13 residues. In DNA form, the CDR3 reads TGCGCCAGCAGCTTGGCCGTAAGGGGTGAAGCTTTCTTT. It specifies CASSLAVRGEAFF. The full variable domain, its missing parts supplied by reference TRBV5-1 and TRBJ1-1, is KAGVTQTPRYLIKTRGQQVTLSCSPISGHRSVSWYQQTPGQGLQFLFEYFSETQRNKGNFPGRFSGRQFSNSRSEMNVSTLELGDSALYLCASSLAVRGEAFFGQGTRLTVV.

This clonotype was seen once. Being one base from a much bigger clone, this may be a read error. Since no conserved phenylalanine or tryptophan closes the CDR3, a read error is the likely cause. The CDR3 DNA reads TGTGCCAGCAGGAACCCCAAGGACACCATATATCTT. This encodes CASRNPKDTIYL. This chain connects TRBV6-5 to TRBJ1-3; D remains ambiguous. The CDR3 extends over 12 amino acids. Trimming stripped 6 bases from V and 8 bases from J, with 11 bases between. CDR1 is MNHEY, CDR2 SVGAGI, per germline.

The chain links TRBV20-1 to TRBJ2-5; 10 bases line up with TRBD2. Losses at the gene ends were 4 bases for V and 2 bases for J; bases not matched to a gene: 1. Germline V gene sequence: CDR1 DFQATT, CDR2 SNEGSKA (reference sequence). This CDR3 contains 13 residues. CDR3 sequence (DNA): TGCAGTGCTACTAGCGGGGGACAAGAGACCCAGTACTTC. Its translation is CSATSGGQETQYF.

This clonotype was counted at least ten times. The V call is TRBV9, the J call TRBJ2-5; D is undetermined. Germline V gene lookup returns CDR1 SGDLS and CDR2 YYNGEE. CDR3 length: 12 amino acids. V lost 3 bases and J 4 bases, leaving 7 bases between the germline ends. In nucleotides, the CDR3 is TGTGCCAGCAGCGACTCAGGAGAGACCCAGTACTTC. It encodes CASSDSGETQYF.

This chain joins TRBV6-2 or TRBV6-3 and TRBJ2-7; D is possibly TRBD1 or TRBD2 (6 bases each). Germline assignment: CDR1 MNHEY and CDR2 SVGEGT. CDR3 length: 15 residues. Trimming left V 2 bases short and J 3 bases short, with 14 bases between. CDR3 residues: CASSYRAGGRYEQYF. CDR3 DNA: TGTGCCAGCAGTTACCGAGCCGGGGGCCGCTACGAGCAGTACTTC.

V gene TRBV7-9 combines with J gene TRBJ2-5; 10 nucleotides match TRBD2. Looked up from germline, CDR1 is SEHNR and CDR2 is FQNEAQ (reference sequence). The CDR3 covers 16 residues. V shed 1 base, J shed 5 bases, and the junction held 7 bases outside the gene matches. The CDR3 coding sequence is TGTGCCAGCAGCTTAGAATCCAGCGGGGGGGTGGAGACCCAGTACTTC. Translating it yields CASSLESSGGVETQYF.

This chain joins TRBV15 and TRBJ1-2; perhaps TRBD1 as D (6 bases). The CDR3 loop spans 14 amino acids. Germline assignment: CDR1 LNHNV and CDR2 YYDKDF (reference sequence). Trimming left V 4 bases short and J 3 bases short, with 12 bases between. The CDR3 nucleotides are TGTGCCACCAGCATGGACAGAGGGCACTATGGCTACACCTTC. As protein: CATSMDRGHYGYTF.

This clonotype has ten or more counts. The chain recombines TRBV13 with TRBJ2-7; D unclear. The CDR3 is made up of 13 amino acids. The germline CDR1 and CDR2 sequences are PRHDT and FYEKMQ (reference sequence). The V and J ends lost 1 base and 3 bases respectively, with 7 bases between them. The CDR3 is CASSLVGVYEQYF. The CDR3 nucleotides read TGTGCCAGCAGCTTAGTCGGTGTCTACGAGCAGTACTTC.

The rearrangement links TRBV5-1 to TRBJ2-7; D remains unclear. Trimming shortened V by 1 base and J by 3 bases, and 8 bases separated the two germline ends. The CDR3 spans 13 residues. In germline, CDR1 is SGHRS, CDR2 YFSETQ. The CDR3 loop reads CASSLYPSYEQYF. CDR3 in DNA: TGCGCCAGCAGCTTGTATCCTAGCTACGAGCAGTACTTC.

The V and J genes are TRBV20-1 and TRBJ1-2; 8 nucleotides align to TRBD1. The CDR3 consists of 15 residues. Trimming cost V 0 bases and J 8 bases; bases outside gene matches: 11. In germline, CDR1 is DFQATT, CDR2 SNEGSKA (reference sequence). Here the CDR3 DNA reads TGCAGTGCTAGAGATCTTGGGACAGGAGCGGCCGGCTACACCTTC. It specifies CSARDLGTGAAGYTF.

The table lists this clonotype with many counts. The chain links TRBV12-3 or TRBV12-4 to TRBJ1-1; D unresolved. The CDR3 totals 12 residues. Trimming pared 1 base from V and 7 bases from J, leaving 7 bases between. The CDR3 protein is CASSLEVSEAFF. Here the CDR3 DNA reads TGTGCCAGCAGTTTAGAGGTCAGTGAAGCTTTCTTT.

The chain joins TRBV5-1 to TRBJ2-2, with D possibly matching TRBD1 (7 bases). V gave up 4 bases and J gave up 3 bases, with 10 bases separating them. The CDR3 covers 14 residues. Germline values: CDR1 SGHRS, CDR2 YFSETQ. CDR3 amino acids: CASSAGQHTGELFF. The CDR3 DNA sequence: TGCGCCAGCAGCGCGGGACAGCACACCGGGGAGCTGTTTTTT.